Sequencing of this T cell receptor (beta chain) was carried out in a study of cytomegalovirus exposure and HLA in healthy donors. Findings of the study overall: Common viral pathogens (according to a later analysis) appeared linked to several of the most significant clusters. Using a false discovery rate of 0.05, a later analysis showed that approximately 16,000 TCR beta sequences were associated with HLA alleles.

The table lists this clone with a count of one. Its antigen is not known. The PCR ran on 60 Vbeta and 13 Jbeta primers. Authors' data handling: Approximately 11 million of the 60 million to 90 million unique TCR beta chains counted in a later analysis were shared. Generated by immunoSEQ multiplex PCR, the TCRdb table keeps only in-frame clones and is missing some. From that table come the V and J calls and clone size; the DNA was used to work out D and trimming. Among over 80,000 clones listed, about 79% were seen once. This clonotype originated in a man aged 45-60 years in good health and CMV-seronegative. Sequencing was carried out using PBMCs.

CDR3 region: CASSKGLGMGQIYEQYF. In nucleotides, the CDR3 is TGTGCCAGTAGTAAGGGCCTCGGGATGGGACAGATCTACGAGCAGTACTTC. The chain couples TRBV19 to TRBJ2-7; 7 bases map to TRBD1. V shed 4 bases and J 3 bases; nucleotides not matched to a gene: 15. CDR1 is LNHDA and CDR2 is SQIVND in the germline V gene (reference sequence). The CDR3 length is 17 residues.